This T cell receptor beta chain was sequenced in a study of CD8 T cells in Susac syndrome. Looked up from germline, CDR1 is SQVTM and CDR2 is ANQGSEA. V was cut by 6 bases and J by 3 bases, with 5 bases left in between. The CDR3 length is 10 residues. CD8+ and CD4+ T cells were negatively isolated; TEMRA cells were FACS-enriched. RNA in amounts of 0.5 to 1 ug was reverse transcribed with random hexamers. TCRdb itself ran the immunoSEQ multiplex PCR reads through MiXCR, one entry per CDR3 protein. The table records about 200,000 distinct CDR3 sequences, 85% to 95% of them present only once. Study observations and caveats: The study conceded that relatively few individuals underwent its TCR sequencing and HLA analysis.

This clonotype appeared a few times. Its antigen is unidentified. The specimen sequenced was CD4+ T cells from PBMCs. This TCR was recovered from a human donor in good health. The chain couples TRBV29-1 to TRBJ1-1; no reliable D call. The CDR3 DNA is TGCAGCGTCAGAGACACTGAAGCTTTCTTT. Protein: CSVRDTEAFF.